This entry describes one T cell receptor (beta chain). Its antigen remains unidentified. Data came from immunoSEQ multiplex PCR; TCRdb stores just in-frame clones and leaves some out. The sample holds about 27,000 clones; about 90% are singletons and the top ten take roughly 0.72%. The data originate from a study of untreated major depressive disorder. Points from the study as a whole: The sequencing tests were limited to three preselected Vbeta families. Compared with controls, depressed patients showed more TRBV05-01 (Vbeta 5.1) usage in CD4+ T cells.

Germline V CDR1 and CDR2: MDHEN, SYDVKM. Trimming took 4 bases from V and 3 from J, leaving 12 bases between them. The CDR3 runs 15 residues. This clonotype originated in a woman under 40 with major depressive disorder. This rearrangement joins TRBV28 to TRBJ2-2; tentatively, D is TRBD1 (6 bases). The sequencing sample was made of CD4+ T cells from PBMCs. CDR3: CASSYDRTHTGELFF. For the CDR3, the DNA is TGTGCCAGCAGTTACGACAGGACCCACACCGGGGAGCTGTTTTTT. Filled out from reference TRBV28 and TRBJ2-2, the complete variable domain reads DVKVTQSSRYLVKRTGEKVFLECVQDMDHENMFWYRQDPGLGLRLIYFSYDVKMKEKGDIPEGYSVSREKKERFSLILESASTNQTSMYLCASSYDRTHTGELFFGEGSRLTVL.